This TCR beta chain was sequenced for a study of shared clonotypes between healthy human individuals. Germline V gives CDR1 SQVTM, CDR2 ANQGSEA. Trimming pared 4 bases from V and 0 bases from J, leaving 9 bases between. The CDR3 has 13 residues. CD4+ cells underwent separation, giving CD45RA+ naive and CD45RA-negative memory subsets. Genomic DNA from each subset was divided evenly over several immunoSEQ plates. TCRdb keeps only in-frame clones here, not all; method: immunoSEQ multiplex PCR. The table includes 150,000 to 200,000 clones, 90% to 95% detected once. Specimen: naive CD4+ T cells sorted from blood. Specified subset: CD45RA+ positively selected. The receptor's source is a woman in her thirties in good health. This chain uses TRBV29-1 with TRBJ1-1, with TRBD1 as a possible D gene (5 bases). CDR3 in DNA: TGCAGCGTTGTGTGGGGGTTGAACACTGAAGCTTTCTTT. Translation gives CSVVWGLNTEAFF.